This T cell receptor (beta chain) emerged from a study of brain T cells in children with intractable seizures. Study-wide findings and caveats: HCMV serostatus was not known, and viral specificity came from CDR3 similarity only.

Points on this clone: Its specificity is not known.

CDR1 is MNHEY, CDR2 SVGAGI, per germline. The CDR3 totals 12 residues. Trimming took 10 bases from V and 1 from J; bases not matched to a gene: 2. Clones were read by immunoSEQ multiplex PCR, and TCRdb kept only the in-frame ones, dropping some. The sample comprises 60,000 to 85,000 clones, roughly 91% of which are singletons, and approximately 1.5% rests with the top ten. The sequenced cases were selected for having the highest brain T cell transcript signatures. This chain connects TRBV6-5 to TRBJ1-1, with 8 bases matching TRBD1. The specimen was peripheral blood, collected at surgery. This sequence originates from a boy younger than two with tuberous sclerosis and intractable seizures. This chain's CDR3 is CAIGTGNTEAFF. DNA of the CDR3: TGTGCCATCGGGACAGGGAACACTGAAGCTTTCTTT.